Listed below are T cell receptor beta chains from one sample, sequenced in a study of blood T cell repertoires in COVID-19. Sequenced by immunoSEQ multiplex PCR; TCRdb stores in-frame clones only, minus some. The profile shows 40,000 or so clones, just over 85% of them singletons. The sequenced material came from peripheral blood. The receptors come from a middle-aged man with active COVID-19. Each CDR3 is given with its conserved first and last residue. Fields, in order: J gene, V gene, clone size, D gene, CDR3 DNA, CDR3 protein. A D gene is named only where the DNA matches it firmly. Where a row states a size, it is once, few, many or the class of an expanded clone; other rows omit it.

J: TRBJ2-3; V: TRBV5-1; size: NA; D: TRBD1; DNA: TGCGCCAGCAGCTTGGTTGGGACAGGGCTGGATACGCAGTATTTT; CDR3: CASSLVGTGLDTQYF
J: TRBJ2-4; V: TRBV30; size: NA; D: TRBD1; DNA: TGTGCCTGGAGTGTTGGGACAGGACGGTACTTC; CDR3: CAWSVGTGRYF
J: TRBJ1-1; V: TRBV6-6; size: NA; D: NA; DNA: TGTGCCAGCAGCCACAGGGTCCTCGGAGCTTTCTTT; CDR3: CASSHRVLGAFF
J: TRBJ1-1; V: TRBV9; size: NA; D: NA; DNA: TGTGCCAGCAGCGTGGGGGCGAGTACTGAAGCTTTCTTT; CDR3: CASSVGASTEAFF
J: TRBJ2-1; V: TRBV4-1; size: NA; D: NA; DNA: TGCGCCAGCAGCCATGCCCCGGGTCCTAGTTTTTACAATGAGCAGTTCTTC; CDR3: CASSHAPGPSFYNEQFF
J: TRBJ1-4; V: TRBV5-1; size: NA; D: TRBD1; DNA: TGCGCCAGCAGCATACAGGGGCCGGATGAAAAACTGTTTTTT; CDR3: CASSIQGPDEKLFF
J: TRBJ2-7; V: TRBV7-2; size: NA; D: NA; DNA: TGTGCCAGCAGCTTAGCGACACTTTCCTACGAGCAGTACTTC; CDR3: CASSLATLSYEQYF
J: TRBJ2-7; V: TRBV3-1/TRBV3-2; size: NA; D: NA; DNA: TGTGCCAGCAGCCAAGTGGTAGGGACACACGAGCAGTACTTC; CDR3: CASSQVVGTHEQYF
J: TRBJ1-1; V: TRBV2; size: NA; D: NA; DNA: TGTGCCAGCAGCCCCTTCCCCCCCCCGAACACTGAAGCTTTCTTT; CDR3: CASSPFPPPNTEAFF
J: TRBJ1-3; V: TRBV7-9; size: NA; D: TRBD1; DNA: TGTGCCAGCAGCTGGGGACAGGGGGCTGGAAACACCATATATTTT; CDR3: CASSWGQGAGNTIYF
J: TRBJ1-1; V: TRBV27; size: NA; D: TRBD1; DNA: TGTGCCAGCAGTTTATTTTCCATTGCCCATCCGGGACAGACGAACACTGAAGCTTTCTTT; CDR3: CASSLFSIAHPGQTNTEAFF
J: TRBJ2-7; V: TRBV5-4; size: NA; D: NA; DNA: TGTGCCAGCAGCCCTCATCTAGCAGCCTACGAGCAGTACTTC; CDR3: CASSPHLAAYEQYF
J: TRBJ2-1; V: TRBV19; size: NA; D: NA; DNA: TGTGCCAGTGGTACAGGGTTCAATGAGCAGTTCTTC; CDR3: CASGTGFNEQFF
J: TRBJ1-4; V: TRBV5-1; size: NA; D: NA; DNA: TGCGCCAGCAAAATCGCCCCGGGCTCCGGGGGAGAAAAACTGTTTTTT; CDR3: CASKIAPGSGGEKLFF
J: TRBJ2-1; V: TRBV7-3; size: NA; D: TRBD2; DNA: TGTGCCAGCAGCTTAATGCCGACTAGCGGGAGTATGAATGAGCAGTTCTTC; CDR3: CASSLMPTSGSMNEQFF
J: TRBJ2-7; V: TRBV27; size: NA; D: NA; DNA: TGTGCCAGCAGGCTTGGGGGGTACCTATCCTACGAGCAGTACTTC; CDR3: CASRLGGYLSYEQYF
J: TRBJ1-1; V: TRBV9; size: NA; D: TRBD1; DNA: TGTGCCAGCAGCATAGGGACAGGGTCTGAAGCTTTCTTT; CDR3: CASSIGTGSEAFF
J: TRBJ1-1; V: TRBV13; size: once; D: NA; DNA: TGTGCCAGCAGGCTCCGGGGTCGGGCTGAAGCTTTCTTT; CDR3: CASRLRGRAEAFF
J: TRBJ2-7; V: TRBV10-3; size: NA; D: TRBD1; DNA: TGTGCCATCAGTGGGGGACAGGGAGAAGGCTACGAGCAGTACTTC; CDR3: CAISGGQGEGYEQYF
J: TRBJ2-7; V: TRBV5-1; size: NA; D: NA; DNA: TGCGCCAGCAGCTTGGACGGGGTTCCCTACGAGCAGTACTTC; CDR3: CASSLDGVPYEQYF
J: TRBJ2-5; V: TRBV7-6; size: NA; D: TRBD2; DNA: TGTGCCAGCAGCCCCAAGGGACTAGCGGGAGGGTACCAAGAGACCCAGTACTTC; CDR3: CASSPKGLAGGYQETQYF
J: TRBJ1-1; V: TRBV19; size: NA; D: NA; DNA: TGTGCCAGTAGCAGCCGGGGCAGGGGCAACACTGAAGCTTTCTTT; CDR3: CASSSRGRGNTEAFF
J: TRBJ2-2; V: TRBV10-1; size: few; D: NA; DNA: TGCGCCAGCAGTGATGGGACTCCTGCGAGCACCGGGGAGCTGTTTTTT; CDR3: CASSDGTPASTGELFF
J: TRBJ1-5; V: TRBV5-8; size: once; D: NA; DNA: TGTGCCAGCAGCCAGCCGGGCAGGGGAGAGTGGCGCAATCAGCCCCAGCATTTT; CDR3: CASSQPGRGEWRNQPQHF
J: TRBJ1-5; V: TRBV20-1; size: NA; D: NA; DNA: TGCAGTGCTAGTAGGGGTCGAGGTGATCAGCCCCAGCATTTT; CDR3: CSASRGRGDQPQHF
J: TRBJ1-1; V: TRBV6-6; size: few; D: NA; DNA: TGTGCCACCCTTAAAGGGGCCTTGAACACTGAAGCTTTCTTT; CDR3: CATLKGALNTEAFF
J: TRBJ1-2; V: TRBV5-1; size: NA; D: NA; DNA: TGCGCCAGCAGCTTGGACAGGCACTATGGCTACACCTTC; CDR3: CASSLDRHYGYTF
J: TRBJ1-5; V: TRBV4-1; size: NA; D: NA; DNA: TGCGCCAGCAGCCAAGATGGAACCAGGGGACAGCCCCAGCATTTT; CDR3: CASSQDGTRGQPQHF
J: TRBJ2-7; V: TRBV5-1; size: NA; D: TRBD2; DNA: TGCGCCAGCAGCCGCGGGGGGACGGACGGAGGCTACGAGCAGTACTTC; CDR3: CASSRGGTDGGYEQYF
J: TRBJ1-4; V: TRBV4-1; size: NA; D: NA; DNA: TGCGCCAGCAGCCAAGAATTCAGTTCCAATGAAAAACTGTTTTTT; CDR3: CASSQEFSSNEKLFF
J: TRBJ1-4; V: TRBV2; size: NA; D: NA; DNA: TGTGCCAGCAGGGCGGGGTCCGGTTTCGGAAAACTGTTTTTT; CDR3: CASRAGSGFGKLFF
J: TRBJ1-5; V: TRBV29-1; size: NA; D: TRBD1; DNA: TGCAGCGTTGAAGATCCCCTAGCCGGGACAGGGGATGTTGGCAGTCAGCCCCAGCATTTT; CDR3: CSVEDPLAGTGDVGSQPQHF
J: TRBJ2-7; V: TRBV10-1; size: medium-sized; D: NA; DNA: TGCGCCAGCAGTGAGTTATCAGGGGTCGGTCACGAGCAGTACTTC; CDR3: CASSELSGVGHEQYF
J: TRBJ1-1; V: TRBV18; size: NA; D: NA; DNA: TGTGCCAGCTCACCACTGGGCGGGCCCACTGAAGCTTTCTTT; CDR3: CASSPLGGPTEAFF
J: TRBJ2-7; V: TRBV19; size: NA; D: TRBD1; DNA: TGTGCCAGTAGTCCCCGGCGGGGACAGGGCTCCTACGAGCAGTACTTC; CDR3: CASSPRRGQGSYEQYF
J: TRBJ1-2; V: TRBV11-2; size: NA; D: NA; DNA: TGTGCCAGCAGGGGACTGACGTATGGCTACACCTTC; CDR3: CASRGLTYGYTF
J: TRBJ1-6; V: TRBV19; size: NA; D: NA; DNA: TGTGCCAGTCATCACGGGCAGGGTAATTCACCCCTCCACTTT; CDR3: CASHHGQGNSPLHF
J: TRBJ1-1; V: TRBV5-1; size: NA; D: NA; DNA: TGCGCCAGAGAGCCCTTTGAAGCTTTCTTT; CDR3: CAREPFEAFF
J: TRBJ1-3; V: TRBV30; size: NA; D: TRBD1; DNA: TGTGCCTGTCGACAGGGGCCTGGAAACACCATATATTTT; CDR3: CACRQGPGNTIYF
J: TRBJ2-4; V: TRBV18; size: NA; D: TRBD1; DNA: TGTGCCAGCTCCCAGGGACAGCGATACACGAGGGGTCTTAACATTCAGTACTTC; CDR3: CASSQGQRYTRGLNIQYF
J: TRBJ2-3; V: TRBV7-3; size: NA; D: NA; DNA: TGTGCCAGCAGCTCCAGGCAGGGGGGATCAGATACGCAGTATTTT; CDR3: CASSSRQGGSDTQYF
J: TRBJ2-5; V: TRBV27; size: NA; D: NA; DNA: TGTGCCAGCAGTGCTTCTTCCGGGACTCCCCCAAAGGCCCAGTACTTC; CDR3: CASSASSGTPPKAQYF
J: TRBJ2-7; V: TRBV28; size: once; D: TRBD2; DNA: TGTGCCAGCAGTCCCGGGACTAGTGCCTACGAGCAGTACTTC; CDR3: CASSPGTSAYEQYF
J: TRBJ2-2; V: TRBV11-2; size: NA; D: NA; DNA: TGTGCCAGCAGATCGACCACCCGGGACACCGGGGAGCTGTTTTTT; CDR3: CASRSTTRDTGELFF
J: TRBJ1-5; V: TRBV4-2; size: once; D: NA; DNA: TGTGCCAGCAGCCAAGCGGTAAGCCGGGGGGATCAGCCCCAGCATTTT; CDR3: CASSQAVSRGDQPQHF
J: TRBJ2-6; V: TRBV19; size: NA; D: NA; DNA: TGTGCCAGTAGTCGTGGGGCCTTAGGGTCTGGGGCCAACGTCCTGACTTTC; CDR3: CASSRGALGSGANVLTF
J: TRBJ2-1; V: TRBV10-2; size: few; D: TRBD2; DNA: TGCGCCAGCAGTGAGTCGCCCAGCGGGGTATACAATGAGCAGTTCTTC; CDR3: CASSESPSGVYNEQFF
J: TRBJ2-2; V: TRBV27; size: NA; D: NA; DNA: TGTGCCAGCAGTCCCGGACTGGTGAACACCGGGGAGCTGTTTTTT; CDR3: CASSPGLVNTGELFF
J: TRBJ2-4; V: TRBV2; size: NA; D: NA; DNA: TGTGCCAGTAACAGGGAGGCCAAAAACATTCAGTACTTC; CDR3: CASNREAKNIQYF
J: TRBJ2-7; V: TRBV7-2; size: NA; D: NA; DNA: TGTGCCAGCAGCTTCCCCGGAGGCCAGTCCTACGAGCAGTACTTC; CDR3: CASSFPGGQSYEQYF
J: TRBJ2-3; V: TRBV4-1; size: NA; D: NA; DNA: TGCGCCAGCAGCCAAGGAAGCAATCGGGGCACAGATACGCAGTATTTT; CDR3: CASSQGSNRGTDTQYF
J: TRBJ2-7; V: TRBV11-2; size: NA; D: NA; DNA: TGTGCCAGCAGCTTAGAGGGACTCCTATACGAGCAGTACTTC; CDR3: CASSLEGLLYEQYF